The entry below gives a single T cell receptor (beta chain) sequence along with its context. This clone was observed a handful of times. No cognate antigen has been identified for it. The record has no base qualities; no much larger clone is one base away. This record comes from a study of cytomegalovirus exposure and HLA in healthy donors (dated by TCRdb to 2015 to 2018). About the investigation overall: In an earlier analysis of under 750 of the donors, approximately 260 Gb of sequence data and just under 120 million unique TCR beta sequences from about 179 million T cells were reported. About 280 gigabases of sequencing data and roughly 80 million unique TCR sequences made up an early release that covered approximately 650 HLA-typed donors. Among the roughly 390 genotyped donors, about 83% belonged to the genetic ancestry cluster associated with self-reported Caucasian donors. The study aimed to test whether cataloging public T cell receptors could reveal signatures of past pathogen exposure. Using immunosequencing, the study profiled T cell repertoires from 550 to 750 subjects and related those repertoires to cytomegalovirus serostatus. A separate validation cohort of 100 to 150 different subjects was used in addition to the approximately 610-subject first cohort. The study combined high-throughput TCR immunosequencing, statistical association of individual TCRs with disease status, and machine learning to predict cytomegalovirus infection status. A later analysis re-analyzed previously published TCR beta repertoires from 600 to 850 donors and added high-resolution HLA genotyping to study TCR occurrence patterns. The later analysis used no new phenotypic data to find candidate immune exposures, relying instead on TCR beta sequences and their occurrence across donors. In an earlier analysis of roughly 600 of the donors, high-throughput TCR beta sequencing was used to judge whether each TCR beta V gene segment behaved as functional or pseudogenic. Alongside the repertoire data, information on donor age, sex, ethnicity and CMV serostatus was compiled. Genome-wide SNP genotypes for about 60% of the roughly 700 donors were used in a later genetic analysis, which treated that subset as a discovery cohort. Every discovery cohort repertoire had been produced on one sequencing platform. HLA typing covered class I and class II loci at four-digit resolution. The number of typed donors differed by locus: about 620-640 for A, B, C, DRB1 and DQB1; 522 for DQA1; about 600 for DPA1; and about 450 for DPB1. Five DR-DQ haplotypes were treated as single units for association and clustering because of strong linkage in the cohort. Among under 450 genotyped donors of the cohort, an average of about 240,000 unique TCR beta nucleotide sequences were sequenced per donor, around 20% of them non-productive.

Results and caveats for the whole study, not just this receptor: A later analysis found that HLA-associated TCR beta chains were more clonally expanded and had lower generation probabilities than equally common non-associated chains. Specific HLA alleles were associated with around 18,000 TCR beta sequences at a false discovery rate of 0.05 in a later analysis. According to a later analysis, parvovirus B19, influenza, CMV and Epstein-Barr virus appeared linked to several top co-occurrence clusters. For the cohort, immune exposure information was limited to CMV serostatus. Cytomegalovirus status was reported to be diagnosed by the classifier with high specificity and sensitivity in both the original and validation cohorts. Broadly in line with IMGT annotations, most TCR beta V segments showed up in productive rearrangements about 87% or about 30% of the time in an earlier analysis of a few hundred of the donors. Roughly uniform sequencing depth across donors was assumed in presence/absence analyses, although this assumption may not hold. Three of the identified cytomegalovirus-associated TCR beta chains were confirmed in vitro to be specific for cytomegalovirus antigens. Linkage disequilibrium might explain the correlated functional status among segregating V segments, but an unknown experimental factor could not be excluded. An association between a missense DCLRE1C variant and V-gene and J-gene trimming of TCR beta chains was found in a later genetic analysis and replicated in an independent cohort. A cluster of highly shared sequence variants was judged likely to be a technical artifact of the sequencing pipeline. When HLA alleles, especially DR and DQ, strongly co-occurred, TCR associations were difficult to assign to individual alleles. Because counts were too low, roughly 18 rarely observed V segments, including chromosome 9 orphons, were left out of the earlier analysis of approximately 500 of the donors. Compared with the roughly 670-donor mean, donors in an Asian-associated ancestry cluster had fewer N-insertions in productive TCRs, according to a later genetic analysis. A further reported finding was that TCR beta sequences accurately predicted the HLA-A and HLA-B alleles for most subjects in the first cohort. According to a later analysis, TCR association rates differed among HLA loci, with DRB1 alleles showing the most associated TCRs and HLA-C alleles showing the fewest. Because the 87-base-pair reads could not distinguish some IMGT-functional V segments, including TRBV6-2 and TRBV6-3, those segments were excluded. It was suggested by the authors that the approach could potentially be generalized to other disease states and immunological phenotypes. Because some donors lacked HLA typing at each locus, the association tests relied only on the typed subset. In a later analysis, most CMV-associated TCR beta chains were found to appear HLA-restricted, with HLA associations seemingly driven largely by CMV exposure. Most TCR sequences were observed very rarely across donors, whereas some public TCRs were present in many individuals. In this cohort, only TCR beta chains were sequenced, and detectable features were limited by the absence of alpha or paired-chain data. The study listed 150 to 200 TCR beta chains as associated with cytomegalovirus.

Library generation was performed with the immunoSEQ multiplex PCR assay. For the multiplex PCR, a mixture combining 60 forward primers for TCR Vbeta segments and 13 reverse primers for TCR Jbeta segments was used. The CDR3 region of rearranged TCR beta genes was amplified from genomic DNA by a multiplex PCR assay. On the Illumina HiSeq System, the amplified TCR beta libraries were sequenced as 87-base-pair reads. Per the authors' processing: A later analysis tallied 80 million to 95 million unique TCR beta chains across the 640 or so repertoires, and around 12 million of those chains were shared by two or more donors. Raw reads were error-corrected and collapsed into unique sequences with a nearest-neighbor algorithm that merged closely related sequences to remove PCR and sequencing errors. V, D and J gene segments were assigned by aligning CDR3 sequences to IMGT reference sequences. Each retained sequence needed at least a six-nucleotide match to both a V gene segment and a J gene segment. Rearrangements were classified as productive when the CDR3 lacked stop codons and remained in frame with V and J, and all other rearrangements were classified as non-productive. Following IMGT convention, CDR3 was defined as the stretch from the second conserved V-encoded cysteine to the conserved J-encoded phenylalanine. The earlier analysis of some 600 of the donors excluded sequences that lacked an unambiguous match to a single V gene segment. In an earlier analysis of approximately 590 of the donors, V segments were called functional above 56.7% productive rearrangements and were called segregating when the between-donor standard deviation exceeded 5%. To diagnose cytomegalovirus status from the catalog of TCR beta chain sequences, a statistical classification framework was built. In a later analysis, TCR nucleotide sequences were compared against IMGT/GENE-DB human TR gene sequences so that V and J genes could be assigned. Using the TCRdist pipeline, a later analysis assigned CDR3 sequences along with most-parsimonious VDJ recombination scenarios. In a later analysis, every TCR beta chain was defined by the combination of its CDR3 amino acid sequence and its V-gene family, and reads without a unique V-gene family were dropped. To address suspected cross-contamination and a sequencing artifact, a later analysis removed 450 to 700 highly shared, low-generation-probability nucleotide sequences. A later analysis calculated a clonal expansion index for each public chain from normalized within-repertoire ranks of inferred template counts. In a later analysis, generation probabilities were computed using a VDJ recombination model fitted to out-of-frame rearrangements, and the results were checked against IGoR. A later analysis scored TCR-TCR, TCR-HLA and TCR-CMV co-occurrence with hypergeometric tests, applying a repertoire-size bias correction to TCR pairs. False discovery rates were estimated in a later analysis by permuting HLA or CMV assignments 20 times. A later analysis grouped co-occurring TCRs with DBSCAN, adding TCRdist sequence similarity when clustering within HLA-allele-positive subsets. Repertoires with fewer than 30,000 or more than 120,000 public chains, plus five repertoires with anomalous nucleotide sharing, were excluded from co-occurrence clustering. Entries here come from immuneACCESS through TCRdb and include only in-frame sequences with V and J called. Some clones fail to appear in such tables; in the studies checked, an unresolved V gene covers under half of the shortfall, and the cause of the remainder is unknown. V and J calls and clone size follow that table, whereas D and trimming were derived from the DNA. In this sample the table shows under 200,000 clones, 68% of which occur a single time. The top ten clones comprise approximately 1.5% of the sample.

The cohort consisted of 600 to 700 healthy bone marrow donors. Cohort members were all nominally healthy when sampled, although unrecorded immune exposures were likely present. The donor was CMV seronegative and belonged to the group of under 400 seronegative cohort members. A peripheral blood sample was provided by each donor, and peripheral blood mononuclear cells were used for TCR beta sequencing. The Qiagen DNeasy Blood Extraction Kit was used to extract genomic DNA from the blood cell samples. CDR1 and CDR2, per the germline V gene (reference sequence), are LNHDA and SQIVND. Trimming removed 4 bases from V and 4 bases from J, leaving 19 bases between the germline ends. Spanning cysteine to phenylalanine, the CDR3 consists of 16 amino acids. Only the CDR3 DNA is retained, 48 bases long and in frame from the first base.

The rearrangement joined TRBV19 to TRBJ2-5, and TRBD1 may be the D gene, going by 6 matching bases. The sequence was obtained from a man between 45 and 60 years old in good health and CMV-seronegative. The sequenced material came from PBMCs. The DNA sequence is given as TGTGCCAGTAGTACACAGTACAGGGCCCTGGGAGAGACCCAGTACTTC. Its translation is CASSTQYRALGETQYF.